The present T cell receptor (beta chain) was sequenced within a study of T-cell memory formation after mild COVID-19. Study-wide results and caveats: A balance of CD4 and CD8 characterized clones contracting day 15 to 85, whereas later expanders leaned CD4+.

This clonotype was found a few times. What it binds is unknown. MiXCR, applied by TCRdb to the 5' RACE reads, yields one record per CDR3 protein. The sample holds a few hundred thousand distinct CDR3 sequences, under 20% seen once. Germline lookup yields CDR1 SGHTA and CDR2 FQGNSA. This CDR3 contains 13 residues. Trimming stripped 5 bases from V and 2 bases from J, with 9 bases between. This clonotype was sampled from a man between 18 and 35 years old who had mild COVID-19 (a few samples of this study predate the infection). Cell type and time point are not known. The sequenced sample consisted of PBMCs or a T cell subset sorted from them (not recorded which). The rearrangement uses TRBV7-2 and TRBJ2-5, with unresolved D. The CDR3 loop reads CASSVRHQETQYF. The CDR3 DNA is TGTGCCAGCAGCGTCCGGCATCAAGAGACCCAGTACTTC.